The T cell receptor (beta chain) described here comes from a study of T-cell memory formation after mild COVID-19. The CDR3 has 13 amino acids. The germline V and J ends were trimmed by 2 bases and 4 bases, with 8 bases remaining between them. Germline values: CDR1 SQVTM, CDR2 ANQGSEA. This clonotype was seen repeatedly, ten times or more. TCRdb analysed the 5' RACE reads with MiXCR anew, one entry per CDR3 protein. The data contain hundreds of thousands of distinct CDR3 sequences, roughly 17% of them singletons. Sequenced material: PBMCs or a T cell subset sorted from them (not recorded which). The receptor comes from a man aged 18 to 30 who had mild COVID-19 (a few samples of this study predate the infection). Cell type and time point are not known. The genes are TRBV29-1 and TRBJ2-2; D not certain. The CDR3 nucleotides read TGCAGCGTTGAAATGGTTGGCACCGGGGAGCTGTTTTTT. Translated, it gives CSVEMVGTGELFF.